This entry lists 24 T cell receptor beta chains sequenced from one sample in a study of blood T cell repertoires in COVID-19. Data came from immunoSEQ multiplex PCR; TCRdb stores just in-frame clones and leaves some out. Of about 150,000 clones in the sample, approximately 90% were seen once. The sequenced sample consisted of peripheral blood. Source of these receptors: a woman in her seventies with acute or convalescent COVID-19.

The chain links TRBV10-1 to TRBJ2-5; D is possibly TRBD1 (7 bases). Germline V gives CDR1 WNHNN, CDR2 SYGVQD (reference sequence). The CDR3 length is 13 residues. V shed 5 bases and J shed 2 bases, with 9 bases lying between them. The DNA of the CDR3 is TGCGCCAGCAGTTCAGGGGGGCAAGAGACCCAGTACTTC. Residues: CASSSGGQETQYF.

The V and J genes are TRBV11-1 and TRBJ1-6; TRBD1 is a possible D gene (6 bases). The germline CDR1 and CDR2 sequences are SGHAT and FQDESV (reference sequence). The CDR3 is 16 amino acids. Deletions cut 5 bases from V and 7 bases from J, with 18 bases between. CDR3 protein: CASSPLADRSNSPLHF. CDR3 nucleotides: TGTGCCAGCAGCCCCCTGGCGGACAGATCCAATTCACCCCTCCACTTT. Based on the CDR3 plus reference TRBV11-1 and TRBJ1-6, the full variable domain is EAEVAQSPRYKITEKSQAVAFWCDPISGHATLYWYRQILGQGPELLVQFQDESVVDDSQLPKDRFSAERLKGVDSTLKIQPAELGDSAMYLCASSPLADRSNSPLHFGNGTRLTVT.

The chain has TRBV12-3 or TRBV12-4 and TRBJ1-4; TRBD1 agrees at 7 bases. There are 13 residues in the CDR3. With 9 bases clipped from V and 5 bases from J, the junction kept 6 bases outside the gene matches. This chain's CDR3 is CASSGQTNEKLFF. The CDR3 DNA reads TGTGCCAGTTCGGGACAGACAAATGAAAAACTGTTTTTT.

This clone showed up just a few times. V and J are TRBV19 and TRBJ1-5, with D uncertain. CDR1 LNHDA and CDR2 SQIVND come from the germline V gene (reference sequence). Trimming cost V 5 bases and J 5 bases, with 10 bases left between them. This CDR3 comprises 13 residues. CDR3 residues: CASSYGADQPQHF. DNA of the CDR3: TGTGCCAGTAGTTATGGTGCGGATCAGCCCCAGCATTTT.

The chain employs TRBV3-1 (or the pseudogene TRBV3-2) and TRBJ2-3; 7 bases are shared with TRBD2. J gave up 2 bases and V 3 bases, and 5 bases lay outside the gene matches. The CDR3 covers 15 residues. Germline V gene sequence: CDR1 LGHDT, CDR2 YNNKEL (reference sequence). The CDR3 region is CASSHRTRNTDTQYF. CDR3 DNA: TGTGCCAGCAGCCACCGGACTAGAAACACAGATACGCAGTATTTT.

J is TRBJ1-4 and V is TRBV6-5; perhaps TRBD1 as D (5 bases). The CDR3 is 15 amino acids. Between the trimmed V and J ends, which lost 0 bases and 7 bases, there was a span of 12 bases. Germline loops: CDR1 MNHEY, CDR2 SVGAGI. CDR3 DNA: TGTGCCAGCAGTTACTCAGGAGGGGCGGGTGAAAAACTGTTTTTT. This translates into CASSYSGGAGEKLFF.

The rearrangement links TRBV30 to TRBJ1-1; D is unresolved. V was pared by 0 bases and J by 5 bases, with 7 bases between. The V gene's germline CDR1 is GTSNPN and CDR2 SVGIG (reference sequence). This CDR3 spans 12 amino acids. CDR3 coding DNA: TGTGCCTGGAGTGTTCGAGGGACTGAAGCTTTCTTT. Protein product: CAWSVRGTEAFF.

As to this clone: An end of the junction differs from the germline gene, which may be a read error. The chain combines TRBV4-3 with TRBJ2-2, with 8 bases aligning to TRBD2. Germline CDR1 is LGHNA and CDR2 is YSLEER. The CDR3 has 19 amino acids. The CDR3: CASSQDGASGSANTGKLFF. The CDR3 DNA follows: TGCGCCAGCAGCCAAGATGGGGCTAGCGGGTCGGCGAACACCGGGAAGCTGTTTTTT.

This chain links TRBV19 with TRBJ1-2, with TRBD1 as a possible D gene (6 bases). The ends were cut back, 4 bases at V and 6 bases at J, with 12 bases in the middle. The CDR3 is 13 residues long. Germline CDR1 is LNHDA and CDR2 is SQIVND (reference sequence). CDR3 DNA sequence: TGTGCCAGTAGTAAACACAGGGTGGATGGCTACACCTTC. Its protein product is CASSKHRVDGYTF.

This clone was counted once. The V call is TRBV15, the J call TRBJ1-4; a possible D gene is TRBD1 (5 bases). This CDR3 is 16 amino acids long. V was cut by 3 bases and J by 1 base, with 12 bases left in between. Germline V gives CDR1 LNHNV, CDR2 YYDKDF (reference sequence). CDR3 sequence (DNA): TGTGCCACCAGCAGGGGCAGGGTCGAAACTAATGAAAAACTGTTTTTT. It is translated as CATSRGRVETNEKLFF.

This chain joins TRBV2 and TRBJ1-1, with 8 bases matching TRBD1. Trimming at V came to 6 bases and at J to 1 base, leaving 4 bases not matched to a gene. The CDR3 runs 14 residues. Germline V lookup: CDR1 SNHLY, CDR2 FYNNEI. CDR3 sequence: CASSVDRGNTEAFF. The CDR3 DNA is TGTGCCAGCAGCGTAGACAGGGGGAACACTGAAGCTTTCTTT.

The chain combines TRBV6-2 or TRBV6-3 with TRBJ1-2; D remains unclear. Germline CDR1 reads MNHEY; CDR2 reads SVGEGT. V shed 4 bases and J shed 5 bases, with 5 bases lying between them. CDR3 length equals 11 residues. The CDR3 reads CASSFRYGYTF. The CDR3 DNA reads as TGTGCCAGCAGTTTTCGGTATGGCTACACCTTC.

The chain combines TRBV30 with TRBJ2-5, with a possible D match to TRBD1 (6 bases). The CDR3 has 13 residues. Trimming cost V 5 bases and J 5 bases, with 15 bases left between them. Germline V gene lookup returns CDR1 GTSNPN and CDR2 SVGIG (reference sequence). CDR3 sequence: CAWDRSRMETQYF. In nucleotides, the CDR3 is TGTGCCTGGGACAGGTCGAGGATGGAGACCCAGTACTTC.

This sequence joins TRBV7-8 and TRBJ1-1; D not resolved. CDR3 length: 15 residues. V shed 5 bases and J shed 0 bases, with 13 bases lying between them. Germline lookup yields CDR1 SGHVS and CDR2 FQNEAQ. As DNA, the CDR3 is TGTGCCAGCAGCCCCCGTGGGCCCCTGAACACTGAAGCTTTCTTT. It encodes CASSPRGPLNTEAFF. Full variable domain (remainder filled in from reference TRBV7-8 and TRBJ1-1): GAGVSQSPRYKVAKRGQDVALRCDPISGHVSLFWYQQALGQGPEFLTYFQNEAQLDKSGLPSDRFFAERPEGSVSTLKIQRTQQEDSAVYLCASSPRGPLNTEAFFGQGTRLTVV.

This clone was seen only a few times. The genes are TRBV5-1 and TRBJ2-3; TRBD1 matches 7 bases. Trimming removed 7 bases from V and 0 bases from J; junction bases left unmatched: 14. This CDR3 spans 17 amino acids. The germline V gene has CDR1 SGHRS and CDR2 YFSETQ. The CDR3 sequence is CASAGQGDKPSTDTQYF. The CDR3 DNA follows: TGCGCCAGCGCCGGGCAGGGGGACAAACCCAGCACAGATACGCAGTATTTT. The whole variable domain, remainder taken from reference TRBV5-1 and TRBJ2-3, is KAGVTQTPRYLIKTRGQQVTLSCSPISGHRSVSWYQQTPGQGLQFLFEYFSETQRNKGNFPGRFSGRQFSNSRSEMNVSTLELGDSALYLCASAGQGDKPSTDTQYFGPGTRLTVL.

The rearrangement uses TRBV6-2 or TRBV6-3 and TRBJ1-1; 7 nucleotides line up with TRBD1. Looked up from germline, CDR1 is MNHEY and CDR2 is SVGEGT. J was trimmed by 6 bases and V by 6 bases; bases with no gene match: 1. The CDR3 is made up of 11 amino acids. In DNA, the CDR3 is TGTGCCAGCAGCCAGGGGGCTGAAGCTTTCTTT. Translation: CASSQGAEAFF.

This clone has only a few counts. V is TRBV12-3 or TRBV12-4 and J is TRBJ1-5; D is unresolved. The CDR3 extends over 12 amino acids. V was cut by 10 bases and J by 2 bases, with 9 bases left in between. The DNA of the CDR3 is TGTGCCATCATGAGTGGCAATCAGCCCCAGCATTTT. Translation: CAIMSGNQPQHF.

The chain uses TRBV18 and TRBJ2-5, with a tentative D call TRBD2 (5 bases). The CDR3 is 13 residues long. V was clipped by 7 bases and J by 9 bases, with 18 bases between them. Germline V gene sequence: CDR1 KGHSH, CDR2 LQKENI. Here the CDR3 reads CASLSQSTGAQYF. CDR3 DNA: TGTGCCAGCTTATCACAGTCTACCGGGGCCCAGTACTTC. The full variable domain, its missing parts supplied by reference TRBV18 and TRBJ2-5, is NAGVMQNPRHLVRRRGQEARLRCSPMKGHSHVYWYRQLPEEGLKFMVYLQKENIIDESGMPKERFSAEFPKEGPSILRIQQVVRGDSAAYFCASLSQSTGAQYFGPGTRLLVL.

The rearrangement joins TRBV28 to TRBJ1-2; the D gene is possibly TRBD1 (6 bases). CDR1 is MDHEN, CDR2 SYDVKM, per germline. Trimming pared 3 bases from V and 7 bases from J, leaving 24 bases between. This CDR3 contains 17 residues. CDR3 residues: CASSFRGGGILRGGYTF. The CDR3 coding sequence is TGTGCCAGCAGTTTCCGGGGAGGGGGTATTTTAAGGGGTGGCTACACCTTC.

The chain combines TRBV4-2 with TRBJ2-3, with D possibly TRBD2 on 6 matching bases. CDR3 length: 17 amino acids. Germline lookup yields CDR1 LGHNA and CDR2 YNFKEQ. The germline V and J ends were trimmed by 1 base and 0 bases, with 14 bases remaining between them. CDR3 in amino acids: CASSQVGGAESTDTQYF. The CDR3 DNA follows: TGTGCCAGCAGCCAAGTTGGAGGGGCGGAGAGCACAGATACGCAGTATTTT.

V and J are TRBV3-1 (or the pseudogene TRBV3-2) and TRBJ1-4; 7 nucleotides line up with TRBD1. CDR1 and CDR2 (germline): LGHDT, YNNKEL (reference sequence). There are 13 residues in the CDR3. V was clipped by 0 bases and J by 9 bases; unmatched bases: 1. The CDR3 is CASSQETGQKLFF. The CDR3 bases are TGTGCCAGCAGCCAAGAGACAGGGCAAAAACTGTTTTTT.

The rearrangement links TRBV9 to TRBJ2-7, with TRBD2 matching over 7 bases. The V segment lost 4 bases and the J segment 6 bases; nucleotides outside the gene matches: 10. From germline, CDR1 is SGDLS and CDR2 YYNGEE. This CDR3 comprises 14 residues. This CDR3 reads CASSPGSGGPEQYF. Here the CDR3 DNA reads TGTGCCAGCAGCCCCGGATCGGGGGGTCCCGAGCAGTACTTC.

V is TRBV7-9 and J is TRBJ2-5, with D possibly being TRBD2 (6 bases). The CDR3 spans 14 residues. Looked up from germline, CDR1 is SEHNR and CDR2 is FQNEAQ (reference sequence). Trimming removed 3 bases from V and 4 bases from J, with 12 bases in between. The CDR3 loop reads CASSFGTGRETQYF. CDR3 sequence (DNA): TGTGCCAGCAGCTTCGGGACTGGACGAGAGACCCAGTACTTC.

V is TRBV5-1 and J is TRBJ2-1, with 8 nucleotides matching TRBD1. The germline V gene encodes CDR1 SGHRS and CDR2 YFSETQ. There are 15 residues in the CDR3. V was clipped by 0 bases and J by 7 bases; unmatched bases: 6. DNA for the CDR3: TGCGCCAGCAGCTTGGGGGCAGGGGGCTTGAATGAGCAGTTCTTC. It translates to CASSLGAGGLNEQFF.